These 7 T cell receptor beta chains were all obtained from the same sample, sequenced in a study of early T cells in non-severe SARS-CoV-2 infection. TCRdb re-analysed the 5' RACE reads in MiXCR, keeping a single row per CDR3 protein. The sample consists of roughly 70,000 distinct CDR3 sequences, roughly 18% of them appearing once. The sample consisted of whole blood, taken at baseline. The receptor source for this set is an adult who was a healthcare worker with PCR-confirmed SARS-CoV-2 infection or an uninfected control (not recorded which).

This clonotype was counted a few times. The CDR3 loop reads CASSPNQGRRGTEAFF. For the CDR3, the DNA is TGTGCCAGCTCCCCGAACCAAGGAAGGAGGGGCACTGAAGCTTTCTTT. This chain links TRBV18 with TRBJ1-1; perhaps TRBD1 as D (5 bases). The CDR3 loop spans 16 amino acids. The V and J ends lost 6 bases and 4 bases respectively, with 21 bases between them. The V gene's germline CDR1 is KGHSH and CDR2 LQKENI.

The CDR3 loop reads CASSPRQASYEQYF. CDR3 bases: TGTGCCAGCAGCCCGCGACAGGCCTCCTACGAGCAGTACTTC. The J gene is TRBJ2-7, the V gene TRBV6-6, with D tentatively TRBD1 (6 bases). The germline CDR1 and CDR2 sequences are MNHNY and SVGAGI (reference sequence). This CDR3 spans 14 amino acids. Between the trimmed V and J ends, which lost 6 bases and 0 bases, there was a span of 12 bases.

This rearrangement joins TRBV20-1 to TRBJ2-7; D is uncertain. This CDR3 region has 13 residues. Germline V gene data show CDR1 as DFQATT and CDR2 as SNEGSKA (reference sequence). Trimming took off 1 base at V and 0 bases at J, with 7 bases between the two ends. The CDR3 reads CSARGPSSYEQYF. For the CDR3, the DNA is TGCAGTGCTAGAGGACCTAGCTCCTACGAGCAGTACTTC.

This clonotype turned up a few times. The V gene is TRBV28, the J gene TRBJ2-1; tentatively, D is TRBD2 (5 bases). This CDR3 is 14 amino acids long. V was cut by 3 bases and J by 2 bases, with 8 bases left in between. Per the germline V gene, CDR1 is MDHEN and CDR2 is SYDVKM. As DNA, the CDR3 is TGTGCCAGCAGTTTCTCCGGGGCCTACAATGAGCAGTTCTTC. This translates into CASSFSGAYNEQFF.

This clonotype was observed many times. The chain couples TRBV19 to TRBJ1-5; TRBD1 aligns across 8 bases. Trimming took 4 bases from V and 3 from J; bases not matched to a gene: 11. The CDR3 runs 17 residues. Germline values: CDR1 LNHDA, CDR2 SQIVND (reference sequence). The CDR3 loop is CASSTRTGSYINQPQHF. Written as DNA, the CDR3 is TGTGCCAGTAGTACCCGGACAGGGTCCTACATCAATCAGCCCCAGCATTTT. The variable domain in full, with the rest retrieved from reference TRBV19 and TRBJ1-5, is DGGITQSPKYLFRKEGQNVTLSCEQNLNHDAMYWYRQDPGQGLRLIYYSQIVNDFQKGDIAEGYSVSREKKESFPLTVTSAQKNPTAFYLCASSTRTGSYINQPQHFGDGTRLSIL.

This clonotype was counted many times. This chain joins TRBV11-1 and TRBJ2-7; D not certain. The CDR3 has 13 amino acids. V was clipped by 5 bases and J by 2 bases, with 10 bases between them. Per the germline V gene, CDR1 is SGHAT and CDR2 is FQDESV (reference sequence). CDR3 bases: TGTGCCAGCAGCCTCGGACGGGCCTACGAGCAGTACTTC. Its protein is CASSLGRAYEQYF.

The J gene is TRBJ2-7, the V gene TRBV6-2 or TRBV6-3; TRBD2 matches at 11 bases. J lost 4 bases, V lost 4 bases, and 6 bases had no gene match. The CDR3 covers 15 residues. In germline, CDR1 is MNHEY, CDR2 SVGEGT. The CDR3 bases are TGTGCCAGCAGTTTACTAGCGGGAGTTTTGTACGAGCAGTACTTC. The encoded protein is CASSLLAGVLYEQYF.